The rows below give T cell receptor beta chains drawn from one sample of a study of cytomegalovirus exposure and HLA in healthy donors. Only in-frame clones appear in the TCRdb table, and some are missing; sequencing was by immunoSEQ multiplex PCR. The sample has around 150,000 clones, 55% to 85% seen once. The specimen was PBMCs. Receptors originate from a man aged 40-49 years in good health and CMV-seronegative. Each CDR3 is given with its conserved first and last residue. D genes are given only for firm matches. Expanded clones are given a class, and other clones once, few, many or no size at all.

cdr3_aa cdr3_nt clone_size d_call j_call v_call
CASSGQGAHYGYTF TGCGCCAGCAGCGGGCAGGGGGCCCACTATGGCTACACCTTC NA TRBD1 TRBJ1-2 TRBV5-1
CASSQTIGSGSYEQYF TGCGCCAGCAGCCAAACAATAGGGTCGGGGTCCTACGAGCAGTACTTC NA NA TRBJ2-7 TRBV4-3
CASSRARLAGIYEQYF TGTGCCAGCAGCCGCGCTCGACTAGCGGGAATCTACGAGCAGTACTTC NA TRBD2 TRBJ2-7 TRBV2
CASSSSPGNNQPQNF TGTGCCAGCAGCTCCTCGCCAGGGAACAATCAGCCCCAGAATTTT NA NA TRBJ1-5 TRBV5-4
CSSSLGGGRRETQYF TGTTCCAGCAGCTTAGGCGGGGGCCGGAGGGAGACCCAGTACTTC NA NA TRBJ2-5 TRBV7-9
CASSRYRGRDEQYF TGTGCCAGCAGCAGATACAGGGGGCGCGACGAGCAGTACTTC NA TRBD1 TRBJ2-7 TRBV7-2
CASSLWYAGRGNYGYTF TGTGCCAGCAGCTTGTGGTATGCTGGGAGGGGCAACTATGGCTACACCTTC NA NA TRBJ1-2 TRBV5-8
CASSQGRDTFYGYTF TGCGCCAGCAGCCAAGGCCGGGACACCTTTTATGGCTACACCTTC NA NA TRBJ1-2 TRBV4-1
CAWTYRQGIHDEQYF TGTGCCTGGACCTACCGACAGGGGATCCACGACGAGCAGTACTTC NA TRBD1 TRBJ2-7 TRBV30
CASSDGGGEGTQYF TGTGCCAGCAGTGACGGCGGGGGCGAGGGTACGCAGTATTTT NA NA TRBJ2-3 TRBV2
CASSSANREAFF TGTGCCAGCAGTTCCGCGAACAGGGAAGCTTTCTTT NA NA TRBJ1-1 TRBV6-5
CASSLSSSNEQFF TGTGCCAGCAGTTTATCTAGTAGCAATGAGCAGTTCTTC NA NA TRBJ2-1 TRBV27
CASSTSGRGAYNEQFF TGTGCCAGCAGCACCAGCGGGAGGGGGGCGTACAATGAGCAGTTCTTC NA TRBD2 TRBJ2-1 TRBV9
CASSMTSREVVRTEAFF TGTGCCAGTAGTATGACGAGCAGGGAGGTCGTCAGGACTGAAGCTTTCTTT NA NA TRBJ1-1 TRBV19
CASSLEQNTEAFF TGCGCCAGCAGCTTGGAGCAGAACACTGAAGCTTTCTTT few NA TRBJ1-1 TRBV5-1
CASSEAGFGGTYF TGTGCCAGCAGTGAAGCCGGGTTCGGGGGGACGTACTTC few TRBD2 TRBJ2-7 TRBV6-1
CASTDITNTEAFF TGTGCCAGCACGGACATTACGAACACTGAAGCTTTCTTT few NA TRBJ1-1 TRBV11-2
CASSPRGYGYTF TGTGCCAGCAGCCCCCGGGGATATGGCTACACCTTC NA NA TRBJ1-2 TRBV5-6
CSSSVIFTEAFF TGTTCCAGCAGCGTCATTTTCACTGAAGCTTTCTTT NA NA TRBJ1-1 TRBV7-9
CASSFGGLNTEAFF TGCGCCAGCAGCTTCGGAGGGTTGAACACTGAAGCTTTCTTT NA NA TRBJ1-1 TRBV5-1
CASSSRRRVLDTQYF TGTGCCAGCAGCTCACGACGTCGGGTTCTGGATACGCAGTATTTT NA NA TRBJ2-3 TRBV7-2
CASSQAVATDTQYF TGTGCCAGTAGTCAGGCCGTGGCCACAGATACGCAGTATTTT few NA TRBJ2-3 TRBV19
CASSVRQGWNTEAFF TGTGCCAGCAGCGTGCGGCAAGGATGGAACACTGAAGCTTTCTTT NA NA TRBJ1-1 TRBV7-2
CASSHPGGNYGYTF TGCGCCAGCAGCCACCCAGGGGGAAACTATGGCTACACCTTC NA TRBD1 TRBJ1-2 TRBV4-3
CASSSATGLTDTQYF TGCGCCAGCAGCTCCGCTACAGGGTTGACAGATACGCAGTATTTT NA NA TRBJ2-3 TRBV5-1
CASSTDRFGETQYF TGTGCCAGTAGTACCGACAGGTTCGGAGAGACCCAGTACTTC NA NA TRBJ2-5 TRBV19
CASSYPGLAGETQYF TGTGCCAGCAGTTACCCTGGACTAGCGGGGGAGACCCAGTACTTC NA TRBD2 TRBJ2-5 TRBV6-6
CASSVVGQSYEQYF TGTGCCAGCAGCGTTGTTGGACAGTCCTACGAGCAGTACTTC NA NA TRBJ2-7 TRBV11-2
CASSPGLGNEQFF TGTGCCAGCAGCCCGGGACTGGGAAATGAGCAGTTCTTC once NA TRBJ2-1 TRBV7-3
CASTRARDSSYEQYF TGTGCCAGCACCAGGGCCCGGGACAGCTCCTACGAGCAGTACTTC NA TRBD1 TRBJ2-7 TRBV6-5
CAWSGQGGQPQHF TGTGCCTGGAGTGGACAGGGCGGTCAGCCCCAGCATTTT few TRBD1 TRBJ1-5 TRBV30
CASSLGQGQEAFF TGTGCCAGCAGCTTAGGACAGGGGCAAGAAGCTTTCTTT NA TRBD1 TRBJ1-1 TRBV7-2
CASSAAQGRQETQYF TGTGCCAGCAGTGCCGCACAGGGCCGCCAAGAGACCCAGTACTTC NA NA TRBJ2-5 TRBV2
CASSVGVASGGLADTQYF TGTGCCAGCAGCGTAGGCGTGGCTAGCGGAGGGTTAGCAGATACGCAGTATTTT NA TRBD2 TRBJ2-3 TRBV9
CASSGGPGELFF TGTGCCAGCAGCGGGGGCCCCGGGGAGCTGTTTTTT NA NA TRBJ2-2 TRBV5-6
CASSETGSNEQFF TGCGCCAGCAGTGAAACGGGGAGCAATGAGCAGTTCTTC NA NA TRBJ2-1 TRBV10-1
CASSARTGSPNQPRHF TGTGCCAGCAGTGCCCGGACAGGGAGCCCCAATCAGCCCCGGCATTTT NA TRBD1 TRBJ1-5 TRBV28